These T cell receptor beta chains were read from a single sample in a study of T-cell memory formation after mild COVID-19. TCRdb redid the calling of the 5' RACE reads with MiXCR, one entry per CDR3 protein. The sample carries fewer than 400,000 distinct CDR3 sequences, roughly 15% recorded once. The sequenced material came from PBMCs or a T cell subset sorted from them (not recorded which). These receptors all stem from a man aged 18 to 29 who had mild COVID-19 (a few samples of this study predate the infection). Cell type and time point are not known. Both conserved end residues are part of each CDR3. Fields, in order: J gene, V gene, clone size, D gene, CDR3 protein, CDR3 DNA. A D gene is named only where the DNA matches it firmly. Clone size is not always given. Where it is, it says once, few, many or a class for expanded clones.

TRBJ1-5 TRBV5-1 few - CASSIGQIGQPQHF TGCGCCAGCAGCATCGGACAGATTGGACAGCCCCAGCATTTT
TRBJ1-1 TRBV11-2 - - CASSLAFVPGTEAFF TGTGCCAGCAGCTTAGCGTTCGTTCCGGGTACTGAAGCTTTCTTT
TRBJ2-3 TRBV24-1 few - CATSDLGAGSTDTQYF TGTGCCACCAGTGATTTGGGTGCGGGGAGCACAGATACGCAGTATTTT
TRBJ1-4 TRBV20-1 - - CSAQTVPRWEKLFF TGCAGTGCCCAGACAGTCCCTAGATGGGAAAAACTGTTTTTT
TRBJ2-5 TRBV20-1 many TRBD2 CSARLAGAYQETQYF TGCAGTGCTAGACTAGCGGGGGCATACCAAGAGACCCAGTACTTC
TRBJ2-7 TRBV4-1 - TRBD2 CASSQLAGEQYF TGCGCCAGCAGCCAACTAGCGGGGGAGCAGTACTTC
TRBJ1-2 TRBV5-1 - TRBD1 CASSPRGQEINYGYTF TGCGCCAGCAGCCCAAGAGGACAGGAAATTAACTATGGCTACACCTTC
TRBJ1-2 TRBV28 - TRBD1 CASSPAGQGAYGYTF TGTGCCAGCAGCCCCGCGGGACAGGGAGCCTATGGCTACACCTTC
TRBJ2-5 TRBV15 few - CATSREGRRGAQYF TGTGCCACCAGCAGAGAGGGCCGGAGGGGGGCCCAGTACTTC
TRBJ1-2 TRBV19 few - CASSIRSYGYTF TGTGCCAGTAGTATTCGGAGCTATGGCTACACCTTC
TRBJ1-4 TRBV12-3/TRBV12-4 - - CASSPAGATNEKLFF TGTGCCAGCAGCCCCGCGGGGGCTACTAATGAAAAACTGTTTTTT
TRBJ1-5 TRBV9 - - CASSVGSGFRQPQHF TGTGCCAGCAGCGTAGGGAGCGGGTTCAGACAGCCCCAGCATTTT
TRBJ1-1 TRBV20-1 few TRBD1 CSAYRGLEAFF TGCAGTGCTTACAGGGGGCTTGAAGCTTTCTTT
TRBJ2-1 TRBV20-1 few - CSALGSSYNEQFF TGCAGTGCCCTCGGGTCCAGCTACAATGAGCAGTTCTTC
TRBJ2-3 TRBV7-6 - TRBD1 CASSFTGGNTDTQYF TGTGCCAGCAGCTTCACAGGGGGTAACACAGATACGCAGTATTTT
TRBJ1-4 TRBV5-1 - TRBD1 CASSHGQGNEKLFF TGCGCCAGCAGCCACGGACAGGGTAATGAAAAACTGTTTTTT
TRBJ2-3 TRBV7-3 many - CASSFGLAADTQYF TGTGCCAGCAGCTTCGGGTTAGCGGCAGATACGCAGTATTTT
TRBJ1-2 TRBV4-2 few TRBD1 CASSQAGQGNGYTF TGTGCCAGCAGCCAAGCCGGACAGGGTAACGGCTACACCTTC
TRBJ1-5 TRBV20-1 - - CSASRYRVRDQPQHF TGCAGTGCTAGTCGGTACAGGGTTCGAGATCAGCCCCAGCATTTT
TRBJ1-1 TRBV29-1 few - CSAPRGNTEAFF TGCAGCGCTCCACGAGGGAACACTGAAGCTTTCTTT
TRBJ2-2 TRBV6-6 few TRBD2 CASSGGENTGELFF TGTGCCAGCAGCGGGGGGGAGAACACCGGGGAGCTGTTTTTT
TRBJ2-3 TRBV7-6 - - CASSLAKITDTQYF TGTGCCAGCAGCTTAGCGAAAATCACAGATACGCAGTATTTT
TRBJ2-2 TRBV7-9 few TRBD1 CASTLRTGPLTGELFF TGTGCCAGCACCCTACGGACAGGCCCCTTGACCGGGGAGCTGTTTTTT
TRBJ2-5 TRBV4-2 few TRBD2 CASSQDSGATQYF TGTGCCAGCAGCCAAGACAGCGGGGCGACCCAGTACTTC
TRBJ1-4 TRBV7-6 - - CASSLERSGNNEKLFF TGTGCCAGCAGCTTAGAGCGATCAGGGAATAATGAAAAACTGTTTTTT
TRBJ2-1 TRBV9 - TRBD2 CASSPPGTVGLAGDNEQFF TGTGCCAGCAGCCCTCCCGGGACAGTAGGACTAGCGGGGGACAATGAGCAGTTCTTC
TRBJ1-2 TRBV20-1 - - CSARPGYTF TGCAGTGCTAGGCCCGGCTACACCTTC
TRBJ2-3 TRBV5-1 few - CASSFSPGIQSADTQYF TGCGCCAGCAGCTTTTCCCCCGGAATACAGAGTGCAGATACGCAGTATTTT
TRBJ2-3 TRBV15 - TRBD1 CATSRETLIGPGTGSPDTQYF TGTGCCACCAGCAGAGAAACTTTGATCGGCCCCGGGACAGGGTCCCCAGATACGCAGTATTTT
TRBJ1-3 TRBV2 once - CASSSNRERNTIYF TGTGCCAGCAGTTCAAACAGGGAAAGAAACACCATATATTTT
TRBJ1-4 TRBV7-9 few - CSSSLGLGNEKLFF TGTTCCAGCAGCTTAGGTCTTGGAAATGAAAAACTGTTTTTT
TRBJ2-1 TRBV5-1 - TRBD2 CASSFAQTSGGANEQFF TGCGCCAGCAGCTTTGCCCAGACTAGCGGGGGGGCCAATGAGCAGTTCTTC
TRBJ1-5 TRBV28 - TRBD1 CASSPDRAGLQPQHF TGTGCCAGCAGCCCGGACAGGGCGGGGCTTCAGCCCCAGCATTTT
TRBJ2-3 TRBV4-3 - TRBD1 CASSQEFDRGTDTQYF TGCGCCAGCAGCCAAGAATTTGACAGGGGGACAGATACGCAGTATTTT
TRBJ2-5 TRBV6-5 few - CASSPKQLQETQYF TGTGCCAGCAGTCCTAAACAGCTTCAAGAGACCCAGTACTTC
TRBJ2-3 TRBV29-1 - - CSVGRGRADTQYF TGCAGCGTTGGACGGGGGCGAGCAGATACGCAGTATTTT
TRBJ1-3 TRBV20-1 few TRBD1 CSATGQGGNTIYF TGCAGTGCTACAGGACAGGGAGGAAACACCATATATTTT
TRBJ2-2 TRBV12-3/TRBV12-4 few - CASRQTGELFF TGTGCCAGCAGGCAGACCGGGGAGCTGTTTTTT
TRBJ2-1 TRBV20-1 few TRBD1 CSARTGGNEQFF TGCAGTGCTAGGACAGGGGGCAATGAGCAGTTCTTC
TRBJ2-3 TRBV20-1 few TRBD2 CSASRGTSGGGADTQYF TGCAGTGCTAGTAGAGGGACTAGCGGGGGAGGAGCAGATACGCAGTATTTT
TRBJ2-2 TRBV5-5 few - CASSLIYGELFF TGTGCCAGCAGCTTGATATACGGGGAGCTGTTTTTT
TRBJ1-1 TRBV7-2 - - CASSLVAGLGTEAFF TGTGCCAGCAGCTTAGTAGCAGGGCTGGGCACTGAAGCTTTCTTT
TRBJ1-6 TRBV29-1 - - CSVGERALAPLHF TGCAGCGTTGGGGAAAGAGCCCTGGCACCCCTCCACTTT
TRBJ1-2 TRBV5-1 few - CASSLALGGSVEGYTF TGCGCCAGCAGCTTGGCCTTAGGGGGTTCCGTGGAAGGCTACACCTTC
TRBJ1-2 TRBV15 - - CATSKSGFDYTF TGTGCCACCAGCAAATCTGGGTTCGACTACACCTTC
TRBJ2-7 TRBV20-1 - - CSAEGGQSGYEQYF TGCAGTGCTGAGGGGGGGCAGAGTGGTTACGAGCAGTACTTC